Listed below are T cell receptor beta chains from one sample, sequenced in a study of shared clonotypes between healthy human individuals. Generated by immunoSEQ multiplex PCR, the TCRdb table keeps only in-frame clones and is missing some. The sample includes around 1,900,000 clones, 93% of them seen just once. The material sequenced was naive CD8+ T cells from PBMCs. The receptors here all came from a man younger than 35 in good health. Some clones in this sample may be carry-over from other donors' samples. Both conserved end residues are part of each CDR3. Each record gives: J gene, CDR3 length, V gene, D gene, clone size, CDR3 DNA, CDR3 protein. D genes are given only for firm matches. Size tells how often a clone was seen (once, few, many) or the class of an expanded clone, and some rows leave it out.

J: TRBJ1-2; length: 12; V: TRBV21-1; D: NA; size: once; DNA: TGTGCCAGCAGCAAAGGTCAGTATGGCTACACCTTC; CDR3: CASSKGQYGYTF
J: TRBJ1-5; length: 13; V: TRBV18; D: NA; size: NA; DNA: TGTGCCAGCGGACCAGCTCGGAATCAGCCCCAGCATTTT; CDR3: CASGPARNQPQHF
J: TRBJ1-5; length: 15; V: TRBV30; D: TRBD1; size: NA; DNA: TGTGCCTGGAGTTATACAGGGGTAAAAGGTCGGCCCCAGCATTTT; CDR3: CAWSYTGVKGRPQHF
J: TRBJ2-7; length: 14; V: TRBV2; D: NA; size: NA; DNA: TGTGCCAGCAGTGCGACGGGAGTTTCCTACGAGCAGTACTTC; CDR3: CASSATGVSYEQYF
J: TRBJ2-1; length: 16; V: TRBV5-1; D: NA; size: NA; DNA: TGCGCCAGCAGCTTGTTGCCCGAGACATGGTACAATGAGCAGTTCTTC; CDR3: CASSLLPETWYNEQFF
J: TRBJ2-7; length: 11; V: TRBV15; D: NA; size: NA; DNA: TGTGCCACCAGAGACTCCTACGAGCAGTACTTC; CDR3: CATRDSYEQYF
J: TRBJ2-3; length: 15; V: TRBV9; D: TRBD2; size: many; DNA: TGTGCCAGCAGCGTACTAGCGGGCCCCACAGATACGCAGTATTTT; CDR3: CASSVLAGPTDTQYF
J: TRBJ2-3; length: 14; V: TRBV11-2; D: NA; size: NA; DNA: TGTGCCAGCAGCTCCCGGGTCTCTCCAGATACGCAGTATTTT; CDR3: CASSSRVSPDTQYF
J: TRBJ1-3; length: 20; V: TRBV18; D: NA; size: once; DNA: TGTGCCAGCTCACCAACGAAAGGGGCCGAGTACCCCTCCCCTCCGGGCACCATATATTTT; CDR3: CASSPTKGAEYPSPPGTIYF
J: TRBJ2-3; length: 17; V: TRBV5-1; D: TRBD2; size: NA; DNA: TGCGCCAGCAGCTTTAGCGGGAATCCCCCTAAGACAGATACGCAGTATTTT; CDR3: CASSFSGNPPKTDTQYF
J: TRBJ2-7; length: 18; V: TRBV4-1; D: NA; size: NA; DNA: TGCGCCAGCAGCCAATCACGGAGTCGCCGACAGGATCGGGCCGAGCAGTACTTC; CDR3: CASSQSRSRRQDRAEQYF
J: TRBJ1-2; length: 13; V: TRBV5-8; D: NA; size: NA; DNA: TGTGCCAGCAGCTTGGGACCCTTCTATGGCTACACCTTC; CDR3: CASSLGPFYGYTF
J: TRBJ2-1; length: 17; V: TRBV27; D: TRBD2; size: NA; DNA: TGTGCCAGCAGTTTATCGTCCCGAGCGGGAGTCTACAATGAGCAGTTCTTC; CDR3: CASSLSSRAGVYNEQFF
J: TRBJ1-5; length: 16; V: TRBV27; D: NA; size: NA; DNA: TGTGCCAGCAGTCCAGAGGCGGGGGAACTTTTACAGCCCCAGCATTTT; CDR3: CASSPEAGELLQPQHF
J: TRBJ1-2; length: 15; V: TRBV7-2; D: NA; size: NA; DNA: TGTGCCAGCAGCTTAGTCGCGAATAGGGACTATGGCTACACCTTC; CDR3: CASSLVANRDYGYTF
J: TRBJ1-2; length: 13; V: TRBV7-9; D: TRBD1; size: NA; DNA: TGTGCCAGCAGCCGACAGGGTTCCTATGGCTACACCTTC; CDR3: CASSRQGSYGYTF
J: TRBJ1-1; length: 13; V: TRBV29-1; D: NA; size: few; DNA: TGCAGCGGACGATTCCCAGGGTACACTGAAGCTTTCTTT; CDR3: CSGRFPGYTEAFF
J: TRBJ1-1; length: 15; V: TRBV7-9; D: TRBD1; size: NA; DNA: TGTGCCAGCAGCCCAAAGCAGGGGGCCAACCGTGAAGCTTTCTTT; CDR3: CASSPKQGANREAFF
J: TRBJ2-3; length: 17; V: TRBV28; D: NA; size: NA; DNA: TGTGCCAGCAGTTTAAGTGGGAGTGGGGTTAGAACAGATACGCAGTATTTT; CDR3: CASSLSGSGVRTDTQYF
J: TRBJ2-7; length: 13; V: TRBV28; D: NA; size: once; DNA: TGTGCCAGCAGTCCCTCCCGGCACTACGAGCAGTACTTC; CDR3: CASSPSRHYEQYF
J: TRBJ2-7; length: 15; V: TRBV5-8; D: TRBD2; size: NA; DNA: TGTGCCAGCAGCTTGCTGCGGGAGTGTGGCTACGAGCAGTACTTC; CDR3: CASSLLRECGYEQYF
J: TRBJ2-7; length: 15; V: TRBV5-1; D: TRBD1; size: NA; DNA: TGCGCCAGCAGCCTGGACAGGGGGGTATATTACGAGCAGTACTTC; CDR3: CASSLDRGVYYEQYF
J: TRBJ2-1; length: 12; V: TRBV19; D: TRBD1; size: NA; DNA: TGTGCCAGTAGTAAGGGGGCCGGTGAGCAGTTCTTC; CDR3: CASSKGAGEQFF
J: TRBJ2-5; length: 14; V: TRBV28; D: TRBD2; size: NA; DNA: TGTGCCACCACCGATGCGGGAGGAGAAGAGACCCAGTACTTC; CDR3: CATTDAGGEETQYF
J: TRBJ1-1; length: 12; V: TRBV28; D: NA; size: NA; DNA: TGTGCCAGCAGATTTCGGGGGTCTGAAGCTTTCTTT; CDR3: CASRFRGSEAFF
J: TRBJ1-1; length: 13; V: TRBV11-2; D: NA; size: NA; DNA: TGTGCCAGCAGGATTGGGCGAGTTGGTGAAGCTTTCTTT; CDR3: CASRIGRVGEAFF
J: TRBJ1-1; length: 14; V: TRBV5-8; D: NA; size: NA; DNA: TGTGCCAGCAGCGCCTGGTCGGGATACACTGAAGCTTTCTTT; CDR3: CASSAWSGYTEAFF